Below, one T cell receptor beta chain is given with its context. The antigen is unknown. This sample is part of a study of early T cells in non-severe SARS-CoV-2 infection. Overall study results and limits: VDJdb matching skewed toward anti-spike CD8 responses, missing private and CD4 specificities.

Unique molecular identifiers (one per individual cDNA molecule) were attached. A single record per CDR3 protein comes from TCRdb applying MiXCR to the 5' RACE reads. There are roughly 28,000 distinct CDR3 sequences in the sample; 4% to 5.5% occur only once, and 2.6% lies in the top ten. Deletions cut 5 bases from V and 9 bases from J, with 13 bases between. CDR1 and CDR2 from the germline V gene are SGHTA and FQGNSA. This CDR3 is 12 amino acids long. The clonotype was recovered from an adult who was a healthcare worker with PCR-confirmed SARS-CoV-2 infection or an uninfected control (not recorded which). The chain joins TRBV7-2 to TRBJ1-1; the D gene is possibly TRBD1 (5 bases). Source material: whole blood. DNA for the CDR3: TGTGCCAGCAGCCGCCGGGACCAAAAAGCTTTCTTT. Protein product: CASSRRDQKAFF.